This T cell receptor (beta chain) was profiled in a study of metastatic and nonmetastatic thyroid tumors. Study-wide background: For malignant and benign thyroid patients, tumor or nodule tissue and blood were the sources whose repertoires were compared.

With respect to this clone: The target antigen is unknown.

Each patient went into thyroid surgery without having received any treatment. Looked up from germline, CDR1 is SGHTA and CDR2 is FQGTGA. The CDR3 has 17 residues. The V gene end was trimmed by 1 base and the J gene end by 4 bases; junction bases not matched to a gene: 10. Study findings and constraints: It was reportedly found that TCR beta diversity was significantly higher in malignant thyroid tumors than in benign nodules, a difference seen in both blood and tumor samples.

Study processing details: Variation in CDR3 across clinicopathological groups served as the basis for constructing a distant-metastasis classifier in papillary thyroid cancer. TCRdb re-called clones from the PCR reads using MiXCR. It is TCRdb's table, rather than the study itself, that gives the V and J calls and clone size. Among some 12,000 clones listed, about 37% were seen once. This TCR was sampled from a female donor with papillary thyroid cancer or a benign thyroid nodule (not recorded which). Some clones in this sample may be carry-over from other donors' samples. V gene TRBV7-3 combines with J gene TRBJ1-1; 9 nucleotides align to TRBD1. Sequencing input: tumor tissue. CDR3 residues: CASSLNPGQGTSTEAFF. For the CDR3, the DNA is TGTGCCAGCAGCTTAAACCCGGGACAGGGAACCAGCACTGAAGCTTTCTTT.